This T cell receptor (beta chain) came from a study of breast tumors, draining lymph nodes, adjacent tissues. Study results and limitations: The lymph node origin of tumor T cells was framed as consistent with a hypothesis, not demonstrated. Compared with lymph nodes, tumors were less diverse; compared with nontumor tissue, more. Luminal-like breast cancer showed significantly higher tumor–nontumor repertoire similarity than basal-like. Findings are consistent with lymph node origin and intratumoral expansion of most tumor T cells.

CDR3 length: 16 residues. The germline V gene has CDR1 ENHRY and CDR2 SYGVKD. Trimming took 6 bases from V and 6 from J; bases not matched to a gene: 14. Axillary draining lymph nodes of breast cancer patients supplied the node samples. Each CDR3 protein gets one entry after TCRdb re-called the multiplex PCR reads with MiXCR. The sample lists 150,000 to 200,000 distinct CDR3 sequences, 33% seen once, with roughly 4.5% in the top ten. With respect to this clonotype: Its matching antigen is unknown.

The rearrangement uses TRBV10-3 and TRBJ1-2, with 9 bases identical to TRBD1. Sequencing was performed on axillary lymph node tissue. The receptor comes from a female donor with breast cancer. Some clones in this sample may be carry-over from other donors' samples. The CDR3 sequence: CAISRDRDQWTNGYTF. In nucleotides, the CDR3 is TGTGCCATCAGCCGGGACAGGGACCAGTGGACCAATGGCTACACCTTC.